Listed here are 9 T cell receptor beta chains from one sample, sequenced in a study of T cell responses to AZD1222 COVID-19 vaccine. TCRdb's table, derived via immunoSEQ multiplex PCR, lists solely in-frame clones and lacks some. The data show around 77,000 clones, with 80% to 90% seen just once and about 2.4% held by the top ten. The sample here was peripheral blood, taken on day 0 of AZD1222 vaccination. The receptors come from an adult in good health.

The chain's CDR3 is CASSQREGDYNEQFF. The CDR3 DNA follows: TGTGCCAGCAGCCAACGAGAGGGAGACTACAATGAGCAGTTCTTC. V usage is TRBV9 and J usage is TRBJ2-1; TRBD2 might be the D (5 bases). The CDR3 totals 15 residues. Between the trimmed V and J ends, which lost 4 bases and 3 bases, there was a span of 14 bases. Germline V lookup: CDR1 SGDLS, CDR2 YYNGEE.

This clone was detected only a few times. J is TRBJ2-1 and V is TRBV7-9, with 8 positions matching TRBD2. The CDR3 extends over 13 amino acids. After removal of 8 bases from V and 15 bases from J, the junction contained 15 bases not matched to a gene. Per the germline V gene, CDR1 is SEHNR and CDR2 is FQNEAQ (reference sequence). The CDR3 region is CASAGPGGPHLFF. DNA of the CDR3: TGTGCCAGCGCGGGACCGGGGGGGCCACACCTGTTCTTC.

The J gene is TRBJ2-1, the V gene TRBV4-2; 11 bases are a match to TRBD2. The J segment lost 8 bases and the V segment lost 1 base, leaving 10 bases of the junction unmatched. This CDR3 has 17 amino acids. The germline V gene encodes CDR1 LGHNA and CDR2 YNFKEQ. The CDR3 region is CASSQGRTSGSKDEQFF. The CDR3 coding sequence is TGTGCCAGCAGCCAAGGCCGCACTAGCGGGAGTAAGGATGAGCAGTTCTTC.

The J gene is TRBJ1-2, the V gene TRBV28; 9 nucleotides agree with TRBD1. The ends lost 1 base at V and 8 bases at J; junction bases unmatched: 5. CDR1 and CDR2 (germline): MDHEN, SYDVKM. CDR3 length equals 14 residues. The CDR3: CASSLLDRGRGYTF. The CDR3 DNA reads as TGTGCCAGCAGTTTATTGGACAGGGGAAGAGGCTACACCTTC.

The chain employs TRBV6-5 and TRBJ2-7; D gene ambiguous. The germline V and J ends were trimmed by 5 bases and 5 bases, with 16 bases remaining between them. The CDR3 runs 14 residues. Per the germline V gene, CDR1 is MNHEY and CDR2 is SVGAGI. The CDR3 sequence is CASSLRTPHDEQYF. As DNA, the CDR3 is TGTGCCAGCAGTCTAAGGACCCCCCATGACGAGCAGTACTTC.

This clone has a single count. The V gene is TRBV29-1, the J gene TRBJ1-1, with D tentatively TRBD1 (5 bases). CDR3 length: 12 residues. Germline CDR1 SQVTM, CDR2 ANQGSEA. V lost 3 bases and J 11 bases, leaving 16 bases between the germline ends. The CDR3 DNA is TGCAGCGTTGAGCAGGGAAATAAAAATGCTTTCTTT. This gives the protein CSVEQGNKNAFF. The full variable domain, rest sourced from reference TRBV29-1 and TRBJ1-1, is SAVISQKPSRDICQRGTSLTIQCQVDSQVTMMFWYRQQPGQSLTLIATANQGSEATYESGFVIDKFPISRPNLTFSTLTVSNMSPEDSSIYLCSVEQGNKNAFFGQGTRLTVV.

The chain has TRBV29-1 and TRBJ1-6; 7 positions match TRBD1. CDR1 SQVTM and CDR2 ANQGSEA come from the germline V gene. The CDR3 has 14 residues. The junction had 6 bases not matched to a gene; V was cut back by 5 bases and J by 5 bases. The chain's CDR3 is CSVSTTGNNSPLHF. CDR3 bases: TGCAGCGTTTCGACGACAGGGAATAATTCACCCCTCCACTTT.

The chain combines TRBV7-8 with TRBJ1-4, with D tentatively TRBD1 (6 bases). Trimming cost V 1 base and J 7 bases, with 16 bases left between them. There are 16 residues in the CDR3. Germline V gives CDR1 SGHVS, CDR2 FQNEAQ. The CDR3 region has the DNA TGTGCCAGCAGCTTAGACACAGGGAGTGATGGTGAAAAACTGTTTTTT. Translating gives CASSLDTGSDGEKLFF.

The chain is built from TRBV28 and TRBJ2-4, with TRBD1 matching 10 bases. After removal of 3 bases from V and 11 bases from J, the junction contained 4 bases not matched to a gene. From germline, CDR1 is MDHEN and CDR2 SYDVKM. This CDR3 region has 13 residues. The CDR3 region has the DNA TGTGCCAGCAGTTTGATCGGGACAGGGGTTCAGTACTTC. Amino acid sequence: CASSLIGTGVQYF.